The 23 T cell receptor beta chains below come from one sample, sequenced in a study of blood T cell repertoires in COVID-19. TCRdb keeps only in-frame clones here, not all; method: immunoSEQ multiplex PCR. Counted here are over 120,000 clones, roughly 80% occurring once; the ten biggest clones make up around 3.1%. The source material was peripheral blood. Every receptor here comes from a woman older than 75 with acute or convalescent COVID-19.

This rearrangement joins TRBV6-5 to TRBJ1-1; D unclear. The V end lost 0 bases, the J end lost 5 bases, and 16 bases lay between the germline ends. The CDR3 loop spans 16 amino acids. CDR1 MNHEY and CDR2 SVGAGI come from the germline V gene. CDR3 nucleotide sequence: TGTGCCAGCAGTTACTCGGCGGCAACTGGTAAAACTGAAGCTTTCTTT. Amino acid sequence: CASSYSAATGKTEAFF.

CDR3 sequence reads: CASSYGTAYNEQFF. CDR3 nucleotide sequence: TGTGCCAGCAGTTACGGGACAGCGTACAATGAGCAGTTCTTC. The rearrangement uses TRBV6-5 and TRBJ2-1; 7 positions match TRBD1. J lost 4 bases, V lost 2 bases, and 2 bases had no gene match. This CDR3 has 14 amino acids. Germline CDR1 reads MNHEY; CDR2 reads SVGAGI.

The chain carries TRBV5-1 and TRBJ2-3, with 9 bases matching TRBD1. CDR1 and CDR2 from the germline V gene are SGHRS and YFSETQ. The CDR3 has 12 residues. V dropped 3 bases and J dropped 9; count of bases not matched to a gene: 2. CDR3 nucleotides: TGCGCCAGCAGCTCGACAGGGGGGACGCAGTATTTT. Its protein is CASSSTGGTQYF.

This clone has only one observation. The chain has TRBV7-9 and TRBJ1-5; a possible D gene is TRBD1 (5 bases). CDR3 length: 14 residues. Trimming removed 1 base at V and 3 bases at J, with 7 bases between. Germline V gene sequence: CDR1 SEHNR, CDR2 FQNEAQ (reference sequence). For the CDR3, the DNA is TGTGCCAGCAGCTTAGACAGGCCCAATCAGCCCCAGCATTTT. This encodes CASSLDRPNQPQHF.

The V and J genes are TRBV6-1 and TRBJ1-2; D remains ambiguous. V was cut by 1 base and J by 7 bases, with 10 bases left in between. The CDR3 runs 13 residues. Germline V CDR1 and CDR2: MNHNS, SASEGT. Written as DNA, the CDR3 is TGTGCCAGCAGTGAAGGAATACTTGGTGGCTACACCTTC. This codes for CASSEGILGGYTF.

This clone was seen only once. This chain joins TRBV11-2 and TRBJ2-7; 7 bases fit TRBD1. This CDR3 region has 14 residues. J gave up 0 bases and V 5 bases, and 4 bases lay outside the gene matches. Germline assignment: CDR1 SGHAT and CDR2 FQNNGV. As DNA, the CDR3 is TGTGCCAGCAGCATGGACAGGTCCTCCTACGAGCAGTACTTC. It codes for CASSMDRSSYEQYF.

The chain carries TRBV4-1 and TRBJ2-5, with TRBD1 matching over 7 bases. Germline V gene lookup returns CDR1 MGHRA and CDR2 YSYEKL. The CDR3 spans 17 residues. Unmatched junction bases numbered 13, after V lost 4 bases and J lost 2 bases. The CDR3 DNA follows: TGCGCCAGCAGCCGTCCCTCTGGGGACAGCATTCAAGAGACCCAGTACTTC. Translation gives CASSRPSGDSIQETQYF.

The rearrangement joins TRBV6-5 to TRBJ1-2, with D possibly TRBD1 on 5 matching bases. Trimming removed 6 bases at V and 3 bases at J, with 14 bases between. The germline V gene encodes CDR1 MNHEY and CDR2 SVGAGI. The CDR3 is 14 amino acids. CDR3 residues: CASSLDIPYYGYTF. In DNA, the CDR3 is TGTGCCAGCAGCTTGGACATCCCCTACTATGGCTACACCTTC.

In this sample, this clone turned up a few times. J is TRBJ1-4 and V is TRBV2; 7 bases are a match to TRBD1. V trimming: 2 bases; J trimming: 6 bases; junction bases outside the gene matches: 6. The germline V gene has CDR1 SNHLY and CDR2 FYNNEI. The CDR3 has 15 amino acids. In nucleotides, the CDR3 is TGTGCCAGCAGTGAATTCGCAGGGGGATATGAAAAACTGTTTTTT. This sequence encodes CASSEFAGGYEKLFF.

The chain links TRBV7-9 to TRBJ2-1; TRBD1 might be the D (6 bases). Per the germline V gene, CDR1 is SEHNR and CDR2 is FQNEAQ (reference sequence). The germline V and J ends were trimmed by 2 bases and 0 bases, with 11 bases remaining between them. This CDR3 contains 16 residues. CDR3 sequence: CASSLRDTRSYNEQFF. The CDR3 nucleotides are TGTGCCAGCAGCTTACGGGACACTCGCTCCTACAATGAGCAGTTCTTC.

The chain has TRBV7-8 and TRBJ2-7; 7 bases align to TRBD2. The CDR3 has 14 amino acids. Germline V gene sequence: CDR1 SGHVS, CDR2 FQNEAQ. J lost 6 bases, V lost 5 bases, and 10 bases had no gene match. CDR3 sequence: CASSPARGGVEQYF. CDR3 nucleotide sequence: TGTGCCAGCAGCCCCGCCCGGGGAGGGGTCGAGCAGTACTTC.

CDR3 DNA sequence: TGCGCCAGCAGCCAAAACCTCAGGCTGTCCCTTATGAACACTGAAGCTTTCTTT. This codes for CASSQNLRLSLMNTEAFF. V is TRBV4-1 and J is TRBJ1-1; no firm D call. The CDR3 has 18 amino acids. Germline V gives CDR1 MGHRA, CDR2 YSYEKL. Deletions cut 2 bases from V and 0 bases from J, with 19 bases between.

This chain connects TRBV7-9 to TRBJ1-1, with TRBD1 matching over 9 bases. CDR1 and CDR2 from the germline V gene are SEHNR and FQNEAQ (reference sequence). V lost 5 bases to trimming and J lost 4 bases; unmatched junction nucleotides: 11. The CDR3 has 16 amino acids. For the CDR3, the DNA is TGTGCCAGCAGCCTTGTAATCACAGGGGGCGGCACTGAAGCTTTCTTT. Protein sequence: CASSLVITGGGTEAFF.

This chain links TRBV3-1 (or the pseudogene TRBV3-2) with TRBJ2-3, with 10 bases identical to TRBD2. Looked up from germline, CDR1 is LGHDT and CDR2 is YNNKEL (reference sequence). This CDR3 is built from 17 residues. The V and J ends lost 2 bases and 6 bases, in that order; junction bases with no gene match: 11. The chain's CDR3 is CASSQMWASGGGDTQYF. The CDR3 DNA follows: TGTGCCAGCAGCCAAATGTGGGCTAGCGGGGGCGGGGATACGCAGTATTTT.

The V gene is TRBV28, the J gene TRBJ1-2; possible D gene TRBD1, 6 bases. Germline V gene lookup returns CDR1 MDHEN and CDR2 SYDVKM. V shed 5 bases and J shed 1 base, with 11 bases lying between them. The length of the CDR3 is 14 residues. CDR3: CASSRQGNNYGYTF. CDR3 coding DNA: TGTGCCAGCAGTCGTCAGGGGAATAACTATGGCTACACCTTC.

The chain recombines TRBV30 with TRBJ1-2; tentatively, D is TRBD1 (6 bases). CDR1 is GTSNPN and CDR2 is SVGIG in the germline V gene (reference sequence). This CDR3 contains 15 residues. Trimming shortened V by 3 bases and J by 2 bases, and 16 bases separated the two germline ends. CDR3 bases: TGTGCCTGGAGCCCTCTGGACAGCCTAAACTATGGCTACACCTTC. Translating gives CAWSPLDSLNYGYTF.

The rearrangement joins TRBV7-6 to TRBJ2-2; TRBD1 agrees at 8 bases. Germline CDR1 and CDR2: SGHVS and FNYEAQ. J lost 5 bases, V lost 4 bases, and 6 bases had no gene match. This CDR3 spans 15 amino acids. The CDR3, as DNA: TGTGCCAGCAGCTCCCAGGGACAGGCTACCGGGGAGCTGTTTTTT. This sequence encodes CASSSQGQATGELFF.

The rearrangement links TRBV7-6 to TRBJ1-2, with D perhaps matching TRBD1 (5 bases). Germline-derived CDR1 and CDR2 are SGHVS and FNYEAQ. This CDR3 comprises 15 residues. Trimming took 5 bases from V and 8 from J, leaving 21 bases between them. DNA for the CDR3: TGTGCCAGCAGCCCACTACTGGGGACTCTAAGGGGCTACACCTTC. It is translated as CASSPLLGTLRGYTF.

This chain joins TRBV2 and TRBJ1-5; no firm D call. The V end lost 5 bases, the J end lost 0 bases, and 11 bases lay between the germline ends. The CDR3 extends over 15 amino acids. Germline lookup yields CDR1 SNHLY and CDR2 FYNNEI. The CDR3 sequence is CASSTRGYSNQPQHF. CDR3 coding DNA: TGTGCCAGCAGTACCCGGGGTTATAGCAATCAGCCCCAGCATTTT. The full variable domain, with the rest looked up from reference TRBV2 and TRBJ1-5, is EPEVTQTPSHQVTQMGQEVILRCVPISNHLYFYWYRQILGQKVEFLVSFYNNEISEKSEIFDDQFSVERPDGSNFTLKIRSTKLEDSAMYFCASSTRGYSNQPQHFGDGTRLSIL.

The rearrangement joins TRBV7-3 to TRBJ1-2, with 7 positions matching TRBD1. With 5 bases clipped from V and 0 bases from J, the junction kept 6 bases outside the gene matches. This CDR3 is built from 15 residues. Germline V gives CDR1 SGHTA, CDR2 FQGTGA. The CDR3 DNA reads as TGTGCCAGCAGCCTAGGGGGCGGCCCTAACTATGGCTACACCTTC. Protein sequence: CASSLGGGPNYGYTF.

The rearrangement uses TRBV27 and TRBJ1-2, with D perhaps matching TRBD1 (5 bases). V lost 9 bases to trimming and J lost 5 bases, with 10 bases between them. This CDR3 is 11 amino acids long. CDR1 MNHEY and CDR2 SMNVEV come from the germline V gene (reference sequence). The CDR3 region has the DNA TGTGCCAGTTACGGGGGTTATGGCTACACCTTC. Its protein product is CASYGGYGYTF.

This sequence joins TRBV4-1 and TRBJ1-6; no firm D call. CDR3 length: 16 residues. Deletions cut 0 bases from V and 4 bases from J, with 10 bases between. CDR1 and CDR2 (germline): MGHRA, YSYEKL. The CDR3 coding sequence is TGCGCCAGCAGCCAAGATGAGCAGGTTTATAATTCACCCCTCCACTTT. Its protein product is CASSQDEQVYNSPLHF.

V and J are TRBV2 and TRBJ1-3; 10 nucleotides align to TRBD1. The germline gives CDR1 SNHLY, CDR2 FYNNEI. The CDR3 loop spans 16 amino acids. Trimming cost V 5 bases and J 3 bases; bases outside gene matches: 7. CDR3 nucleotide sequence: TGTGCCAGCAGTCGACAGGGGGCGCTTAATGGAAACACCATATATTTT. Its protein product is CASSRQGALNGNTIYF.